Listed below are T cell receptor beta chains from one sample, sequenced in a study of shared clonotypes between healthy human individuals. The assay was immunoSEQ multiplex PCR, and TCRdb's table has in-frame clones only and misses some. The sample contains over 2 million clones, approximately 95% of which appear only once. The sample comprised naive CD4+ T cells sorted from blood. These receptors were obtained from a man between 18 and 35 years old in good health. CDR3s include the opening cysteine and the closing phenylalanine or tryptophan. D genes are given only for firm matches. A row's size may be missing; if present it is once, few, many or a size class.

clone_size	v_call	j_call	cdr3_length	d_call	cdr3_aa	cdr3_nt
-	TRBV2	TRBJ2-7	12	-	CASSAGTYEQYF	TGTGCCAGCAGTGCCGGGACCTACGAGCAGTACTTC
-	TRBV18	TRBJ2-1	12	TRBD2	CASSPGLVEQFF	TGTGCCAGCTCACCGGGACTAGTGGAGCAGTTCTTC
-	TRBV29-1	TRBJ1-1	13	TRBD1	CSGIQGAGTEAFF	TGCAGCGGCATACAGGGGGCGGGCACTGAAGCTTTCTTT
-	TRBV6-6	TRBJ2-1	15	-	CASSPTPRQWDEQFF	TGTGCCAGCAGCCCTACACCCCGACAGTGGGATGAGCAGTTCTTC
once	TRBV6-5	TRBJ2-2	15	-	CASSYDSPSAGELFF	TGTGCCAGCAGTTACGATTCCCCGTCAGCCGGGGAGCTGTTTTTT
-	TRBV19	TRBJ1-1	14	-	CASTMGAGNTEAFF	TGTGCCAGTACCATGGGAGCAGGGAACACTGAAGCTTTCTTT
-	TRBV6-1	TRBJ2-7	14	TRBD1	CASHTGQGTYEQYF	TGTGCCAGCCATACGGGACAGGGAACCTACGAGCAGTACTTC
-	TRBV6-5	TRBJ2-5	14	-	CASSYRASLETQYF	TGTGCCAGCAGTTACAGAGCGAGTTTGGAGACCCAGTACTTC
-	TRBV6-1	TRBJ1-1	13	-	CASSERGDTEAFF	TGTGCCAGCAGTGAACGGGGGGACACTGAAGCTTTCTTT
-	TRBV4-3	TRBJ2-1	16	TRBD2	CASSQQREGRNNEQFF	TGCGCCAGCAGCCAACAGCGGGAGGGCCGCAACAATGAGCAGTTCTTC
-	TRBV5-1	TRBJ1-1	13	-	CASIEGREGEAFF	TGCGCCAGCATCGAAGGGAGGGAGGGTGAAGCTTTCTTT
-	TRBV6-5	TRBJ2-7	14	TRBD1	CASSWDRVAYEQYF	TGTGCCAGCAGCTGGGACAGGGTCGCCTACGAGCAGTACTTC
-	TRBV7-8	TRBJ2-5	14	-	CASSPRRERETQYF	TGTGCCAGCAGCCCCCGCCGGGAAAGAGAGACCCAGTACTTC
-	TRBV27	TRBJ1-2	15	TRBD1	CASSSTGEAYEGYTF	TGTGCCAGCAGTTCGACAGGGGAAGCCTATGAAGGCTACACCTTC
-	TRBV5-5	TRBJ1-1	14	-	CASSLRLLETEAFF	TGTGCCAGCAGCTTGAGACTGTTGGAGACTGAAGCTTTCTTT
-	TRBV9	TRBJ2-2	14	-	CASSEGENTGELFF	TGTGCCAGCAGCGAGGGGGAGAACACCGGGGAGCTGTTTTTT
-	TRBV5-6	TRBJ1-6	15	-	CASSLERQGRSPLHF	TGTGCCAGCAGCTTGGAACGCCAGGGTCGATCACCCCTCCACTTT
-	TRBV10-1	TRBJ2-1	14	-	CASSDSGFNNEQFF	TGCGCCAGCAGTGACAGCGGTTTCAACAATGAGCAGTTCTTC
-	TRBV5-1	TRBJ2-3	16	-	CASSREWGSVTDTQYF	TGCGCCAGCAGCCGAGAATGGGGGAGCGTCACAGATACGCAGTATTTT
-	TRBV27	TRBJ2-7	18	TRBD1	CASSSDRGRPRSTYEQYF	TGTGCCAGCAGTTCGGACAGGGGGAGGCCCCGGTCGACCTACGAGCAGTACTTC
-	TRBV15	TRBJ2-3	17	TRBD2	CATSRTTSGRVAGTQYF	TGTGCCACCAGCAGAACAACTAGCGGGAGAGTGGCAGGCACGCAGTATTTT
-	TRBV14	TRBJ1-1	13	-	CASSHQENTEAFF	TGTGCCAGCAGCCATCAGGAAAACACTGAAGCTTTCTTT
-	TRBV2	TRBJ1-2	14	TRBD1	CASSDQGANYGYTF	TGTGCCAGCAGTGATCAGGGGGCAAACTATGGCTACACCTTC